The source of this T cell receptor (beta chain) is a study of shared clonotypes between healthy human individuals. Authors' data handling: Because ImmunoSEQ provided only junction sequences with no quality scores, the filtering differed. The repertoire was sequenced with immunoSEQ multiplex PCR; TCRdb's copy has only in-frame clones and lacks some. The V and J calls and the clone size are those of that table, but D and trimming were determined from the DNA. This sample has about 710,000 clones; around 70% occur once, and the top ten carry over 1.5%. The TCR originated in a woman in her twenties or thirties in good health. The sequencing input was memory CD4+ T cells sorted from blood. Subset indicated: CD45RA-negative fraction.

The CDR3 nucleotides read TGTGCCAGCAGTGAAGGTTCAGTTAACACTGAAGCTTTCTTT. It is translated as CASSEGSVNTEAFF. The chain is built from TRBV2 and TRBJ1-1; D is unresolved. The CDR3 contains 14 residues. Germline V lookup: CDR1 SNHLY, CDR2 FYNNEI. The V end was cut by 1 base, the J end by 2 bases, with 8 bases between.